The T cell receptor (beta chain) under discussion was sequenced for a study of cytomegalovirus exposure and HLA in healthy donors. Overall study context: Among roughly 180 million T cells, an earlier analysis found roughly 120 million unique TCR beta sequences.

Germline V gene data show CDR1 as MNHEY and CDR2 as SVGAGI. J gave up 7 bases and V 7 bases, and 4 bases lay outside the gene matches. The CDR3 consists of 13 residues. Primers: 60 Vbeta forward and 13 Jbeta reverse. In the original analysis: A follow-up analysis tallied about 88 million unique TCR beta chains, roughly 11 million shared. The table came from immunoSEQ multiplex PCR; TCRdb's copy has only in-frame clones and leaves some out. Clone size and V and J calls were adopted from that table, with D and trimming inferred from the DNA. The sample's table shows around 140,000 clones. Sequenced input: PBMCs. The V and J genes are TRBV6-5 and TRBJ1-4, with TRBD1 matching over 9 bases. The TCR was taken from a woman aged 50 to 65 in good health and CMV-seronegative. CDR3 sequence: CASTPTGGEKLFF. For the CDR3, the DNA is TGTGCCAGCACCCCGACAGGGGGTGAAAAACTGTTTTTT.